This TCR beta chain originates from a study of T cells after somatic rescue of genetic block. Germline V CDR1 and CDR2: SGHDT, YYEEEE. V lost 2 bases and J 3 bases, leaving 11 bases between the germline ends. This CDR3 is built from 15 residues. Repertoires were generated with immunoSEQ multiplex PCR, while TCRdb's copy carries only in-frame clones and drops some. The table records some 8,000 clones, 75% to 90% of them present only once. The receptor was derived from a boy aged 5 to 17. Material for sequencing was peripheral blood mononuclear cells (PBMCs). The V and J genes are TRBV5-6 and TRBJ2-2; TRBD1 might be the D (6 bases). CDR3 sequence: CASSFSTGYTGELFF. The CDR3 DNA reads TGTGCCAGCAGCTTCTCTACAGGGTACACCGGGGAGCTGTTTTTT.